The following is a T cell receptor (beta chain) sequence with its context. Its antigen is undetermined. Because the CDR3's place on the DNA is in doubt, the DNA is left out and the CDR3 is given as listed by TCRdb. This specimen comes from a study of cytomegalovirus exposure and HLA in healthy donors. Findings and caveats of the study: Among TCR beta chains, those listed as cytomegalovirus-associated numbered about 160.

The CDR3 comprises 16 residues, both ends counted. Looked up from germline, CDR1 is MNHEY and CDR2 is SMNVEV (reference sequence). PCR primers comprised 60 Vbeta and 13 Jbeta primers. Per the original methods: In a later analysis, approximately 73 million unique TCR beta chains included roughly 11 million shared by two or more donors. Some clones are missing from TCRdb's copy, which holds only in-frame ones; the method was immunoSEQ multiplex PCR. The D gene and trimming were derived from the DNA, and the V and J assignments and clone size from that table. The sample holds 250,000 to 350,000 clones; about four fifths are singletons and the top ten take less than 0.4%.

The TCR originated in a girl under 10 years old in good health and CMV-seronegative. The chain employs TRBV27 and TRBJ2-2; whether TRBD2, the table's D call, matches the DNA was not checked. Material for sequencing was PBMCs. The CDR3 protein is CATFGGGGRRAGELFF.